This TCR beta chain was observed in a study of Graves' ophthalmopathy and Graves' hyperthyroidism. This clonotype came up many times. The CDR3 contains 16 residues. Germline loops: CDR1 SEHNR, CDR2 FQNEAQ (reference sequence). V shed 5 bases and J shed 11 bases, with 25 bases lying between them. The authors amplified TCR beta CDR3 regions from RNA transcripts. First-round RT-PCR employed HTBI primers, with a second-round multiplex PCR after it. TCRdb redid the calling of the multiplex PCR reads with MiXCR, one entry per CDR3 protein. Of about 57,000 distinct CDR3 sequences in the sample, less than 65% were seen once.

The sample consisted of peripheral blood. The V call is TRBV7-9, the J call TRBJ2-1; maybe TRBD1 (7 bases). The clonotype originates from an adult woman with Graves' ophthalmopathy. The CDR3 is CASSLGGARGSNKQFF. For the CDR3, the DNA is TGTGCCAGCAGCCTCGGGGGCGCCAGGGGGTCGAATAAGCAGTTCTTC.